This is a list of T cell receptor beta chains from one sample in a study of T cell responses to AZD1222 COVID-19 vaccine. Only in-frame clones appear in the TCRdb table, and some are missing; sequencing was by immunoSEQ multiplex PCR. The sample yields around 110,000 clones, 88% seen once. The input for sequencing was peripheral blood, taken on day 0 of AZD1222 vaccination. The origin of the receptors is an adult in good health. The CDR3 runs from the conserved cysteine through the conserved F or W. The D gene is left open where the match is weak. Size tells how often a clone was seen (once, few, many) or the class of an expanded clone, and some rows leave it out.

d_call: .; j_call: TRBJ1-4; v_call: TRBV25-1; clone_size: once; cdr3_aa: CASSVLPGGEKLFF; cdr3_nt: TGTGCCAGCAGTGTTCTGCCGGGCGGTGAAAAACTGTTTTTT
d_call: .; j_call: TRBJ2-1; v_call: TRBV3-1/TRBV3-2; clone_size: .; cdr3_aa: CASSQEWGLGYNEQFF; cdr3_nt: TGTGCCAGCAGCCAAGAGTGGGGGCTAGGATACAATGAGCAGTTCTTC
d_call: .; j_call: TRBJ2-5; v_call: TRBV28; clone_size: .; cdr3_aa: CASSPRSGPETQYF; cdr3_nt: TGTGCCAGCAGTCCGAGATCAGGGCCGGAGACCCAGTACTTC
d_call: TRBD1; j_call: TRBJ1-4; v_call: TRBV7-9; clone_size: .; cdr3_aa: CASSLRDSKNEKLFF; cdr3_nt: TGTGCCAGCAGCTTAAGGGACAGCAAGAATGAAAAACTGTTTTTT
d_call: .; j_call: TRBJ1-6; v_call: TRBV5-6; clone_size: .; cdr3_aa: CASSLRSGWQNSPLHF; cdr3_nt: TGTGCCAGCAGCTTGCGTTCCGGGTGGCAGAATTCACCCCTCCACTTT
d_call: .; j_call: TRBJ1-5; v_call: TRBV12-3/TRBV12-4; clone_size: .; cdr3_aa: CASSLGWGDPQHF; cdr3_nt: TGTGCCAGCAGTTTGGGGTGGGGGGATCCCCAGCATTTT
d_call: TRBD1; j_call: TRBJ2-7; v_call: TRBV7-2; clone_size: .; cdr3_aa: CASSSPRDRVSHEQYF; cdr3_nt: TGTGCCAGCAGCTCCCCTCGGGACAGGGTAAGCCACGAGCAGTACTTC
d_call: .; j_call: TRBJ2-3; v_call: TRBV2; clone_size: .; cdr3_aa: CASSDGIGQESTDTQYF; cdr3_nt: TGTGCCAGCAGTGATGGTATAGGGCAGGAGAGCACAGATACGCAGTATTTT
d_call: .; j_call: TRBJ2-3; v_call: TRBV7-2; clone_size: once; cdr3_aa: CASSWGGTDTQYF; cdr3_nt: TGTGCCAGCAGCTGGGGTGGCACAGATACGCAGTATTTT
d_call: TRBD1; j_call: TRBJ1-1; v_call: TRBV7-8; clone_size: .; cdr3_aa: CASRDRGRSEAFF; cdr3_nt: TGTGCCAGCAGGGACAGGGGGCGGTCTGAAGCTTTCTTT
d_call: TRBD1; j_call: TRBJ1-1; v_call: TRBV28; clone_size: .; cdr3_aa: CASSLTGDTEAFF; cdr3_nt: TGTGCCAGCAGTTTGACAGGGGACACTGAAGCTTTCTTT
d_call: .; j_call: TRBJ1-2; v_call: TRBV28; clone_size: .; cdr3_aa: CASSLGGYGYTF; cdr3_nt: TGTGCCAGCAGTTTAGGGGGCTATGGCTACACCTTC
d_call: TRBD1; j_call: TRBJ2-3; v_call: TRBV4-1; clone_size: .; cdr3_aa: CASSQGRQGSTDTQYF; cdr3_nt: TGCGCCAGCAGCCAAGGACGACAGGGAAGCACAGATACGCAGTATTTT
d_call: .; j_call: TRBJ1-2; v_call: TRBV30; clone_size: once; cdr3_aa: CAWSNGYGYTF; cdr3_nt: TGTGCCTGGAGTAACGGCTATGGCTACACCTTC
d_call: .; j_call: TRBJ1-1; v_call: TRBV5-1; clone_size: .; cdr3_aa: CASSPIIRVEANTEAFF; cdr3_nt: TGCGCCAGCAGCCCGATTATCCGGGTTGAGGCGAACACTGAAGCTTTCTTT
d_call: TRBD1; j_call: TRBJ1-6; v_call: TRBV3-1/TRBV3-2; clone_size: .; cdr3_aa: CASSQVPGGVSPLHF; cdr3_nt: TGTGCCAGCAGCCAAGTTCCAGGGGGCGTTTCACCCCTCCACTTT
d_call: TRBD2; j_call: TRBJ2-1; v_call: TRBV18; clone_size: .; cdr3_aa: CASSPRTSGRAGNEQFF; cdr3_nt: TGTGCCAGCTCACCGAGGACTAGCGGGAGGGCAGGGAATGAGCAGTTCTTC
d_call: TRBD2; j_call: TRBJ2-3; v_call: TRBV5-1; clone_size: .; cdr3_aa: CASSSSGRALGTDTQYF; cdr3_nt: TGCGCCAGCAGCTCGAGCGGGAGGGCCTTGGGCACAGATACGCAGTATTTT
d_call: .; j_call: TRBJ1-5; v_call: TRBV6-1; clone_size: .; cdr3_aa: CASSETGNQPQHF; cdr3_nt: TGTGCCAGCAGTGAAACAGGGAATCAGCCCCAGCATTTT
d_call: .; j_call: TRBJ1-3; v_call: TRBV14; clone_size: .; cdr3_aa: CASSQVGDPPGNTIYF; cdr3_nt: TGTGCCAGCAGCCAAGTTGGCGACCCTCCCGGAAACACCATATATTTT
d_call: .; j_call: TRBJ2-2; v_call: TRBV11-2; clone_size: once; cdr3_aa: CASSLDGGSATGELFF; cdr3_nt: TGTGCCAGCAGCTTAGATGGGGGCTCCGCCACCGGGGAGCTGTTTTTT
d_call: TRBD1; j_call: TRBJ1-4; v_call: TRBV5-6; clone_size: .; cdr3_aa: CASSLRDRDNEKLFF; cdr3_nt: TGTGCCAGCAGCTTGCGAGACAGGGATAATGAAAAACTGTTTTTT
d_call: TRBD1; j_call: TRBJ1-1; v_call: TRBV9; clone_size: once; cdr3_aa: CASSARDRGSDAEAFF; cdr3_nt: TGTGCCAGCAGCGCCCGGGACAGGGGGTCCGACGCTGAAGCTTTCTTT
d_call: .; j_call: TRBJ2-7; v_call: TRBV6-6; clone_size: .; cdr3_aa: CASRETGGGYEQYF; cdr3_nt: TGTGCCAGCAGAGAAACAGGGGGGGGTTACGAGCAGTACTTC
d_call: TRBD1; j_call: TRBJ2-6; v_call: TRBV27; clone_size: .; cdr3_aa: CARPPTGQGLSGANVLTF; cdr3_nt: TGTGCCAGACCTCCGACAGGACAGGGACTTTCTGGGGCCAACGTCCTGACTTTC
d_call: .; j_call: TRBJ2-1; v_call: TRBV5-1; clone_size: .; cdr3_aa: CASSLGPAGLQSYNEQFF; cdr3_nt: TGCGCCAGCAGCTTGGGACCCGCCGGACTACAATCCTACAATGAGCAGTTCTTC
d_call: .; j_call: TRBJ1-1; v_call: TRBV19; clone_size: .; cdr3_aa: CASRVTGNTEAFF; cdr3_nt: TGTGCCAGTAGAGTTACAGGGAACACTGAAGCTTTCTTT
d_call: TRBD1; j_call: TRBJ1-2; v_call: TRBV28; clone_size: .; cdr3_aa: CASTRDRLYGYTF; cdr3_nt: TGTGCCAGCACCCGGGACAGATTGTATGGCTACACCTTC
d_call: .; j_call: TRBJ2-7; v_call: TRBV7-2; clone_size: .; cdr3_aa: CASSQHPGLVYEQYF; cdr3_nt: TGTGCCAGCAGCCAACATCCGGGACTCGTCTACGAGCAGTACTTC
d_call: .; j_call: TRBJ1-1; v_call: TRBV27; clone_size: .; cdr3_aa: CASSLSTVITEAFF; cdr3_nt: TGTGCCAGCAGTTTATCCACAGTGATAACTGAAGCTTTCTTT
d_call: .; j_call: TRBJ1-2; v_call: TRBV12-3/TRBV12-4; clone_size: few; cdr3_aa: CASRGRDGYTF; cdr3_nt: TGTGCCAGCAGGGGCAGGGATGGCTACACCTTC
d_call: TRBD1; j_call: TRBJ1-6; v_call: TRBV7-2; clone_size: .; cdr3_aa: CASSYGQGTYNSPLHF; cdr3_nt: TGTGCCAGCTCATACGGACAGGGCACCTATAATTCACCCCTCCACTTT
d_call: .; j_call: TRBJ1-2; v_call: TRBV2; clone_size: .; cdr3_aa: CASSEVSQVYGYTF; cdr3_nt: TGTGCCAGCAGTGAGGTCAGTCAGGTCTATGGCTACACCTTC
d_call: TRBD1; j_call: TRBJ1-6; v_call: TRBV7-2; clone_size: .; cdr3_aa: CASSYLRDRDYNSPLHF; cdr3_nt: TGTGCCAGCAGCTACCTCCGGGACAGGGATTATAATTCACCCCTCCACTTT
d_call: .; j_call: TRBJ1-4; v_call: TRBV30; clone_size: .; cdr3_aa: CAWSILGKLFF; cdr3_nt: TGTGCCTGGAGTATTCTGGGGAAACTGTTTTTT
d_call: TRBD2; j_call: TRBJ2-3; v_call: TRBV27; clone_size: .; cdr3_aa: CASRRGSTDTQYF; cdr3_nt: TGTGCCAGCAGGCGGGGGAGCACAGATACGCAGTATTTT
d_call: .; j_call: TRBJ1-1; v_call: TRBV4-3; clone_size: few; cdr3_aa: CASSHMGGLSTEAFF; cdr3_nt: TGCGCCAGCAGCCACATGGGGGGGCTGAGCACTGAAGCTTTCTTT
d_call: TRBD2; j_call: TRBJ2-4; v_call: TRBV4-1; clone_size: .; cdr3_aa: CASSQVGGRLAATAKNIQYF; cdr3_nt: TGCGCCAGCAGCCAAGTAGGAGGAAGACTAGCGGCTACAGCCAAAAACATTCAGTACTTC
d_call: .; j_call: TRBJ1-1; v_call: TRBV30; clone_size: .; cdr3_aa: CAWSVAGNTEAFF; cdr3_nt: TGTGCCTGGAGTGTGGCAGGGAACACTGAAGCTTTCTTT
d_call: .; j_call: TRBJ2-7; v_call: TRBV7-9; clone_size: .; cdr3_aa: CASSSPGAGNEQYF; cdr3_nt: TGTGCCAGCAGCTCACCCGGGGCAGGTAACGAGCAGTACTTC
d_call: TRBD2; j_call: TRBJ2-3; v_call: TRBV19; clone_size: .; cdr3_aa: CASSIDGPVAGGTDTQYF; cdr3_nt: TGTGCCAGTAGTATAGATGGCCCAGTAGCGGGGGGCACAGATACGCAGTATTTT
d_call: .; j_call: TRBJ2-5; v_call: TRBV24-1; clone_size: once; cdr3_aa: CATSDLKDEQETQYF; cdr3_nt: TGTGCCACCAGTGATTTAAAGGACGAGCAAGAGACCCAGTACTTC
d_call: .; j_call: TRBJ1-3; v_call: TRBV2; clone_size: .; cdr3_aa: CASSDQASGNTIYF; cdr3_nt: TGTGCCAGCAGTGACCAGGCCTCTGGAAACACCATATATTTT
d_call: TRBD1; j_call: TRBJ1-2; v_call: TRBV28; clone_size: .; cdr3_aa: CASSTGTGDYGYTF; cdr3_nt: TGTGCCAGCAGTACAGGGACAGGGGACTATGGCTACACCTTC
d_call: .; j_call: TRBJ2-7; v_call: TRBV23-1; clone_size: .; cdr3_aa: CASSHQTRTDSYEQYF; cdr3_nt: TGCGCCAGCAGTCATCAAACACGGACAGACTCCTACGAGCAGTACTTC
d_call: .; j_call: TRBJ2-1; v_call: TRBV15; clone_size: .; cdr3_aa: CATSRSPTRGPRRFYNEQFF; cdr3_nt: TGTGCCACCAGCAGATCCCCCACTCGGGGGCCCCGACGTTTCTACAATGAGCAGTTCTTC
d_call: .; j_call: TRBJ2-7; v_call: TRBV6-2/TRBV6-3; clone_size: .; cdr3_aa: CASSYPMGDEQYF; cdr3_nt: TGTGCCAGCAGTTATCCCATGGGGGACGAGCAGTACTTC
d_call: .; j_call: TRBJ1-6; v_call: TRBV7-2; clone_size: few; cdr3_aa: CASSSGTSNSPLHF; cdr3_nt: TGTGCCAGCAGTTCCGGGACATCGAATTCACCCCTCCACTTT
d_call: .; j_call: TRBJ2-3; v_call: TRBV7-3; clone_size: .; cdr3_aa: CASSSRGSAGSTDTQYF; cdr3_nt: TGTGCCAGCAGCTCAAGGGGGTCAGCGGGGAGCACAGATACGCAGTATTTT
d_call: .; j_call: TRBJ1-3; v_call: TRBV9; clone_size: .; cdr3_aa: CASSVGRSSGNTIYF; cdr3_nt: TGTGCCAGCAGCGTCGGACGGAGCTCTGGAAACACCATATATTTT
d_call: .; j_call: TRBJ1-4; v_call: TRBV4-3; clone_size: .; cdr3_aa: CASSRWAGGQANEKLFF; cdr3_nt: TGCGCCAGCAGCCGATGGGCGGGGGGTCAGGCTAATGAAAAACTGTTTTTT